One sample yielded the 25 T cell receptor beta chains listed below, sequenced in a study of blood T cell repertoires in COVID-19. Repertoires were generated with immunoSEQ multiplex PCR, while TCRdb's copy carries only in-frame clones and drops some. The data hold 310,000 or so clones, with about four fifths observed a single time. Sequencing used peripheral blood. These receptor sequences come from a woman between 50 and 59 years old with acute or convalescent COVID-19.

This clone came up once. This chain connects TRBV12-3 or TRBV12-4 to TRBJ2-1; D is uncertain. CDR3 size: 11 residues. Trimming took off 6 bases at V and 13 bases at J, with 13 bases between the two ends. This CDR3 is CASRLGPGQFF. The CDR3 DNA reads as TGTGCCAGCAGGCTTGGGCCTGGTCAGTTCTTC.

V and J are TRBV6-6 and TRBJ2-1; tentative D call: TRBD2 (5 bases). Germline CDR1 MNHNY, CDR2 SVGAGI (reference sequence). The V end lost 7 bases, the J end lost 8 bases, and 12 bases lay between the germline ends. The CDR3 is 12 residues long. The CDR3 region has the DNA TGTGCCAGCAACCCTAGCTCTTATGAGCAGTTCTTC. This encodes CASNPSSYEQFF.

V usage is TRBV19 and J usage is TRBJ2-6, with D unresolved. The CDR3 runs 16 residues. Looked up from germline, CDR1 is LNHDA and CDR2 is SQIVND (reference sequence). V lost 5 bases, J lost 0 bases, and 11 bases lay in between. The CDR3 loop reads CASSLRLGSGANVLTF. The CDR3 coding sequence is TGTGCCAGTAGTCTCAGACTTGGCTCTGGGGCCAACGTCCTGACTTTC.

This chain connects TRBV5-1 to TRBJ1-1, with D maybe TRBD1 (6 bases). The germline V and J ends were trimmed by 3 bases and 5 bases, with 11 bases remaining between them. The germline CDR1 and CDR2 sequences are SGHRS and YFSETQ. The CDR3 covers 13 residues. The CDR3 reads CASSSPGTTEAFF. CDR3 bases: TGCGCCAGCAGCTCTCCCGGGACAACTGAAGCTTTCTTT.

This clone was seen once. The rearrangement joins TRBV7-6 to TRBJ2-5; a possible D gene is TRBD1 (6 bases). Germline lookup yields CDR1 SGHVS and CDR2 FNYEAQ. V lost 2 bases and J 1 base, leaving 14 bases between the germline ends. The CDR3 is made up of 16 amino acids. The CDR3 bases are TGTGCCAGCAGCTTAAAGGTTTTGGACAGCCAAGAGACCCAGTACTTC. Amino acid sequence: CASSLKVLDSQETQYF. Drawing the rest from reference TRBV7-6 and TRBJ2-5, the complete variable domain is GAGVSQSPRYKVTKRGQDVALRCDPISGHVSLYWYRQALGQGPEFLTYFNYEAQQDKSGLPNDRFSAERPEGSISTLTIQRTEQRDSAMYRCASSLKVLDSQETQYFGPGTRLLVL.

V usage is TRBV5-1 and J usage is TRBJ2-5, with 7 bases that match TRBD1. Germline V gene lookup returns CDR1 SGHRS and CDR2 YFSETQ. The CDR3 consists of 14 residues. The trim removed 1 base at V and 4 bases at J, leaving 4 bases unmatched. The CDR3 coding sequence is TGCGCCAGCAGCTTGACAGGGGAAGGAGAGACCCAGTACTTC. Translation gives CASSLTGEGETQYF.

The CDR3 DNA is TGTGCCAGCAGCTTATTAGGCAGGGCGGCTGGCTACACCTTC. This translates into CASSLLGRAAGYTF. The V gene is TRBV21-1, the J gene TRBJ1-2; the table's D call of TRBD1 was not tested on the DNA. TRBV21-1 is a documented pseudogene. The CDR3 contains 14 residues.

CDR3 sequence reads: CASSFLSVAGPYYNEQFF. CDR3 nucleotides: TGTGCCAGCAGCTTTCTGTCGGTAGCGGGACCTTACTACAATGAGCAGTTCTTC. J is TRBJ2-1 and V is TRBV7-6; 8 bases are shared with TRBD2. Per the germline V gene, CDR1 is SGHVS and CDR2 is FNYEAQ. J gave up 3 bases and V 3 bases, and 13 bases lay outside the gene matches. The CDR3 extends over 18 amino acids.

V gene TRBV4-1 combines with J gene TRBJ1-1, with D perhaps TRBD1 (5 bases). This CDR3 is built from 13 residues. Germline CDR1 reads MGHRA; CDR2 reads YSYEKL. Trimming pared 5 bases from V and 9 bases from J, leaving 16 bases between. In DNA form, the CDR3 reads TGCGCCAGCAGCGCCCAGGGTAGTAGGCAAGCTTTCTTT. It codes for CASSAQGSRQAFF.

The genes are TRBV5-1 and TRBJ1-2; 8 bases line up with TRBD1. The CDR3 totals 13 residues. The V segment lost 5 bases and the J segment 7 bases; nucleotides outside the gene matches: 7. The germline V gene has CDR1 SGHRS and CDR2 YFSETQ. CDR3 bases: TGCGCCAGCAGTTTCGGACAGGGCGGTGGCTACACCTTC. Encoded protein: CASSFGQGGGYTF.

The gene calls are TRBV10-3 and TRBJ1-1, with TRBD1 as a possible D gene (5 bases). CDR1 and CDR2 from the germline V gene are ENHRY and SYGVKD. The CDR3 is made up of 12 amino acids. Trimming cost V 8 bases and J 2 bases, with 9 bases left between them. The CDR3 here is CAIGRGNTEAFF. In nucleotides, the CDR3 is TGTGCCATCGGGAGGGGTAACACTGAAGCTTTCTTT.

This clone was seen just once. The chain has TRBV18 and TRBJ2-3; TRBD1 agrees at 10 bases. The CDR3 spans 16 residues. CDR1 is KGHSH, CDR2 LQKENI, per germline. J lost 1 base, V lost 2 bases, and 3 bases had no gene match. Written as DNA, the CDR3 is TGTGCCAGCTCACCAAGCGGGACAGGGGGCACAGATACGCAGTATTTT. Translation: CASSPSGTGGTDTQYF.

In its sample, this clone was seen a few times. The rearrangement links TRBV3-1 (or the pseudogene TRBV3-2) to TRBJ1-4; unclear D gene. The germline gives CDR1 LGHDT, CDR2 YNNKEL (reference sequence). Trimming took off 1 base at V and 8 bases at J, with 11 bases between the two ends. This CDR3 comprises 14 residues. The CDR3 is CASSQVVRGEKLFF. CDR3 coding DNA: TGTGCCAGCAGCCAAGTCGTCAGAGGAGAAAAACTGTTTTTT.

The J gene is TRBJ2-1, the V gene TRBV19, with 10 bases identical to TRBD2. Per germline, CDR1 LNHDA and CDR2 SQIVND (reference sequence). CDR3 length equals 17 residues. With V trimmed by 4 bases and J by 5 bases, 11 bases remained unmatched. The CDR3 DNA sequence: TGTGCCAGTAGTAGCCCTAGCGGGAGATCCGGGGACAATGAGCAGTTCTTC. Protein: CASSSPSGRSGDNEQFF.

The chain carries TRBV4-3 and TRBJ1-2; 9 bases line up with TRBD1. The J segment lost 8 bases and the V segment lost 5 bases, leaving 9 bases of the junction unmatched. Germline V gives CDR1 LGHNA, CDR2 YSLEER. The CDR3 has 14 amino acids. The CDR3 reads CASSSGQGYTGYTF. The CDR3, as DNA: TGCGCCAGCAGCTCGGGACAGGGATATACAGGCTACACCTTC.

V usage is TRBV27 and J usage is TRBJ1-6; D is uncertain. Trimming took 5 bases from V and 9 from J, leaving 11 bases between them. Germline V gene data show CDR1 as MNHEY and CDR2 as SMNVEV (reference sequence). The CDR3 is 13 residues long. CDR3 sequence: CASSEFRSSPLHF. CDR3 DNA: TGTGCCAGCAGTGAGTTCCGGAGTTCACCCCTCCACTTT.

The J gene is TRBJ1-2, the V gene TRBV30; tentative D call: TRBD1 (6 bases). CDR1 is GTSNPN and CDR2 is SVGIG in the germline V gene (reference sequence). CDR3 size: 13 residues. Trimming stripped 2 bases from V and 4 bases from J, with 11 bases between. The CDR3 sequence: CAWSRAGAYGYTF. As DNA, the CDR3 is TGTGCCTGGAGTCGGGCAGGGGCCTATGGCTACACCTTC. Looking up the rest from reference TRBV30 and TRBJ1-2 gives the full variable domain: SQTIHQWPATLVQPVGSPLSLECTVEGTSNPNLYWYRQAAGRGLQLLFYSVGIGQISSEVPQNLSASRPQDRQFILSSKKLLLSDSGFYLCAWSRAGAYGYTFGSGTRLTVV.

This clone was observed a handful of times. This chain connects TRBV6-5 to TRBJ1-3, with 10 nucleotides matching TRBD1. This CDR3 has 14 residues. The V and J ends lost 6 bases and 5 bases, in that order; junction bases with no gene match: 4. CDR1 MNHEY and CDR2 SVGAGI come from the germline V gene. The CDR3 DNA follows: TGTGCCAGCAGCTTGGGACAGGGGAGAAACACCATATATTTT. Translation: CASSLGQGRNTIYF.

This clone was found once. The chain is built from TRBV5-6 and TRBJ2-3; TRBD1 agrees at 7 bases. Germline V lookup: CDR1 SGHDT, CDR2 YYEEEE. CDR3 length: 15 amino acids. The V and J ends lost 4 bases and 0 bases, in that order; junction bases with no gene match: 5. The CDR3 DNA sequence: TGTGCCAGCAGCACCTGGGACAGTAGCACAGATACGCAGTATTTT. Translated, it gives CASSTWDSSTDTQYF.

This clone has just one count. As DNA, the CDR3 is TGCAGCGTTGCGGTTAACTATGGCTACACCTTC. The encoded protein is CSVAVNYGYTF. This chain links TRBV29-1 with TRBJ1-2; D unclear. The germline gives CDR1 SQVTM, CDR2 ANQGSEA. The ends were cut back, 4 bases at V and 1 base at J, with 4 bases in the middle. CDR3 length equals 11 residues.

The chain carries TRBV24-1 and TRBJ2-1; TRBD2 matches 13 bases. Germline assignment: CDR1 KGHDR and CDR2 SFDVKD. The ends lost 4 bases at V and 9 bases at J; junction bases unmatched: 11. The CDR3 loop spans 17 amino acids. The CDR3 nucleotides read TGTGCCACCAGTGACACCACTAGCGGGGGGGCCCTGCGTGAGCAGTTCTTC. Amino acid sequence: CATSDTTSGGALREQFF.

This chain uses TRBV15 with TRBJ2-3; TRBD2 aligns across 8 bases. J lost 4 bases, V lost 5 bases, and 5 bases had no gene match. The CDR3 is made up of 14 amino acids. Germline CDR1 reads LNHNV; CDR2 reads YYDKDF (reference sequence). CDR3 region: CATSAGGAADTQYF. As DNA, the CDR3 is TGTGCCACCAGCGCCGGGGGGGCAGCAGATACGCAGTATTTT.

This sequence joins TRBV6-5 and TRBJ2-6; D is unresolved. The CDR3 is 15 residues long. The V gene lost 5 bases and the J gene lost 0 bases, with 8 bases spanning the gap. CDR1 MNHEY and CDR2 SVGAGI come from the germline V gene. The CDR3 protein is CASSPKYSGANVLTF. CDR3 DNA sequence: TGTGCCAGCAGTCCTAAGTACTCTGGGGCCAACGTCCTGACTTTC.

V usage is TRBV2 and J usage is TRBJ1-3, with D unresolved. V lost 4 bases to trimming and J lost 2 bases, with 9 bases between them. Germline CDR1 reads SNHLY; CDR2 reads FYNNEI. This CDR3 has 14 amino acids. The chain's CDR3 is CASSVQNTGNTIYF. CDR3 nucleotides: TGTGCCAGCAGTGTTCAGAATACTGGAAACACCATATATTTT. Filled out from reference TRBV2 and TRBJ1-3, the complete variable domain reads EPEVTQTPSHQVTQMGQEVILRCVPISNHLYFYWYRQILGQKVEFLVSFYNNEISEKSEIFDDQFSVERPDGSNFTLKIRSTKLEDSAMYFCASSVQNTGNTIYFGEGSWLTVV.

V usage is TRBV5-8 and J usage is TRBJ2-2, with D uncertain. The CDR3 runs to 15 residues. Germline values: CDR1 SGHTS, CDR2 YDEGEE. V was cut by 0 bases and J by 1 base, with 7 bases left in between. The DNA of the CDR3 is TGTGCCAGCAGCTTGGGCCAGGTGAACACCGGGGAGCTGTTTTTT. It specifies CASSLGQVNTGELFF.